The present TCR beta chain was sequenced within a study of molecular identifiers for immune sequencing clone quantification. Naive CD8 T cells were FACS-sorted by CD8+CD4-CCR7+CD45RA+ markers. By sample fraction, this clonotype is medium-sized. Deletions cut 10 bases from V and 6 bases from J, with 19 bases between. The CDR3 is 14 residues long. Germline V gene sequence: CDR1 KGHDR, CDR2 SFDVKD. TCRdb passed the PCR reads through MiXCR, listing each CDR3 protein once. Of tens of thousands of distinct CDR3 sequences listed, about 18% were seen once; the top ten hold roughly 7%. The clonotype was recovered from a human donor in good health. Some libraries in this study had Jurkat cell RNA spiked in. The sample taken for sequencing was naive CD8+ T cells from blood, with Jurkat cell RNA spiked in. Stated subset: FACS-sorted CD8+CD4-CCR7+CD45RA+ naive T cells. This chain connects TRBV24-1 to TRBJ2-3, with D perhaps assigned TRBD1 or TRBD2 (5 bases each). CDR3 sequence reads: CATSPGPIDDTQYF. The CDR3 DNA reads TGTGCCACGTCTCCGGGACCTATAGATGATACGCAGTATTTT.